One sample yielded the 18 T cell receptor beta chains listed below, sequenced in a study of cytomegalovirus exposure and HLA in healthy donors. This PCR relied on a set of 60 Vbeta primers and 13 Jbeta primers. Only in-frame clones appear in the TCRdb table, and some are missing; sequencing was by immunoSEQ multiplex PCR. The sample lists about 130,000 clones; 80% were seen once. The sample consisted of PBMCs. The receptor source for this set is a man aged 35-49 years in good health and CMV-seronegative.

The chain recombines TRBV5-4 with TRBJ2-5, with TRBD2 as a possible D gene (6 bases). Trimming stripped 0 bases from V and 1 base from J, with 10 bases between. This CDR3 has 15 residues. Germline lookup yields CDR1 SGHNT and CDR2 YYREEE (reference sequence). The CDR3 protein is CASSLGLGGQETQYF. The CDR3 DNA sequence: TGTGCCAGCAGCTTGGGTCTGGGGGGCCAAGAGACCCAGTACTTC.

The rearrangement uses TRBV28 and TRBJ2-5; the D gene is possibly TRBD1 (6 bases). The germline V gene has CDR1 MDHEN and CDR2 SYDVKM. Between the trimmed V and J ends, which lost 6 bases and 5 bases, there was a span of 22 bases. The CDR3 covers 16 residues. The CDR3 coding sequence is TGTGCCAGCAGAGGGGGAAAGGGGTGGAGGAGTGAGACCCAGTACTTC. Translated: CASRGGKGWRSETQYF.

V usage is TRBV28 and J usage is TRBJ2-3, with TRBD2 identical over 13 bases. In germline, CDR1 is MDHEN, CDR2 SYDVKM. The V segment lost 6 bases and the J segment 2 bases; nucleotides outside the gene matches: 2. The CDR3 is 15 amino acids. The CDR3, as DNA: TGTGCCAGCAGGGGACTAGCGGGGTCCACAGATACGCAGTATTTT. Its translation is CASRGLAGSTDTQYF.

The chain recombines TRBV9 with TRBJ2-2, with TRBD2 matching 7 bases. Germline V gene data show CDR1 as SGDLS and CDR2 as YYNGEE. V dropped 2 bases and J dropped 5; count of bases not matched to a gene: 12. This CDR3 contains 17 residues. CDR3 bases: TGTGCCAGCAGCGTGGAAACTAGCGACCAACCAACCGGGGAGCTGTTTTTT. It is translated as CASSVETSDQPTGELFF.

This clone was observed a few times. V gene TRBV30 combines with J gene TRBJ1-5; tentative D call: TRBD1 (6 bases). Germline V gene data show CDR1 as GTSNPN and CDR2 as SVGIG (reference sequence). The CDR3 is 16 amino acids. Between the trimmed V and J ends, which lost 2 bases and 1 base, there was a span of 15 bases. CDR3 DNA sequence: TGTGCCTGGAGTCCTGCTTGGGGACAAAGCAATCAGCCCCAGCATTTT. Amino acid sequence: CAWSPAWGQSNQPQHF. The full variable domain, rest sourced from reference TRBV30 and TRBJ1-5, is SQTIHQWPATLVQPVGSPLSLECTVEGTSNPNLYWYRQAAGRGLQLLFYSVGIGQISSEVPQNLSASRPQDRQFILSSKKLLLSDSGFYLCAWSPAWGQSNQPQHFGDGTRLSIL.

The chain couples TRBV5-1 to TRBJ2-3; TRBD2 matches 14 bases. Germline values: CDR1 SGHRS, CDR2 YFSETQ. V dropped 4 bases and J dropped 4; count of bases not matched to a gene: 5. The CDR3 has 16 residues. The CDR3 sequence is CASSIGTSGGADTQYF. The DNA of the CDR3 is TGCGCCAGCAGCATCGGGACTAGCGGGGGAGCAGATACGCAGTATTTT.

The V and J genes are TRBV6-5 and TRBJ1-1, with no clear D. Between the trimmed V and J ends, which lost 0 bases and 11 bases, there was a span of 10 bases. Germline V gene data show CDR1 as MNHEY and CDR2 as SVGAGI. This CDR3 is built from 12 residues. CDR3 sequence (DNA): TGTGCCAGCAGTTACTCGGGGAGAGTGGCTTTCTTT. It specifies CASSYSGRVAFF.

The chain employs TRBV5-1 and TRBJ2-7, with 9 bases that match TRBD1. From germline, CDR1 is SGHRS and CDR2 YFSETQ. V shed 2 bases, J shed 2 bases, and the junction held 8 bases outside the gene matches. The CDR3 spans 16 residues. This CDR3 reads CASSFTGGTLAYEQYF. As DNA, the CDR3 is TGCGCCAGCAGCTTTACAGGGGGCACACTTGCCTACGAGCAGTACTTC.

The V call is TRBV6-1, the J call TRBJ2-3; maybe TRBD1 (5 bases). Germline V gene lookup returns CDR1 MNHNS and CDR2 SASEGT. The CDR3 extends over 17 amino acids. V was clipped by 3 bases and J by 2 bases, with 18 bases between them. CDR3 region: CASSDNFGGAVTDTQYF. Written as DNA, the CDR3 is TGTGCCAGCAGTGATAACTTTGGTGGGGCAGTCACAGATACGCAGTATTTT.

CDR3 nucleotide sequence: TGTGCCAGCAGTGATCTAGCGGGGGTGATGATGTTCTTC. This encodes CASSDLAGVMMFF. This chain uses TRBV2 with TRBJ2-1, with 10 bases fitting TRBD2. CDR3 length equals 13 residues. V dropped 3 bases and J dropped 15; count of bases not matched to a gene: 8. Germline V lookup: CDR1 SNHLY, CDR2 FYNNEI.

This sequence joins TRBV2 and TRBJ2-7; D unclear. Germline CDR1 reads SNHLY; CDR2 reads FYNNEI. CDR3 length: 13 amino acids. Trimming pared 4 bases from V and 3 bases from J, leaving 10 bases between. The CDR3 here is CASSGGLRYEQYF. CDR3 nucleotide sequence: TGTGCCAGCAGTGGAGGCTTACGCTACGAGCAGTACTTC.

This chain uses TRBV7-9 with TRBJ2-3; D might be TRBD1 (6 bases). The CDR3 has 16 amino acids. The V end was cut by 6 bases, the J end by 6 bases, with 22 bases between. The germline gives CDR1 SEHNR, CDR2 FQNEAQ (reference sequence). CDR3: CASSLGGPSGIDTQYF. The CDR3 DNA follows: TGTGCCAGCAGTCTTGGGGGCCCGTCGGGTATTGATACGCAGTATTTT.

This clone has only one observation. J is TRBJ1-1 and V is TRBV5-1; D possibly corresponds to TRBD1 (5 bases). This CDR3 has 16 amino acids. CDR1 is SGHRS and CDR2 is YFSETQ in the germline V gene. Trimming pared 4 bases from V and 4 bases from J, leaving 20 bases between. CDR3 amino acids: CASSQTIGFRGTEAFF. In DNA, the CDR3 is TGCGCCAGCAGCCAGACAATCGGATTTAGGGGCACTGAAGCTTTCTTT.

The chain couples TRBV28 to TRBJ2-7; 8 bases fit TRBD1. The CDR3 covers 15 residues. Germline CDR1 MDHEN, CDR2 SYDVKM. The junction had 14 bases not matched to a gene; V was cut back by 5 bases and J by 8 bases. The DNA for the CDR3 is TGTGCCAGCAGTCCAACGGACAGGGATAGTACCAAGCAGTACTTC. As protein: CASSPTDRDSTKQYF.

The chain links TRBV19 to TRBJ2-2; TRBD1 matches 7 bases. The CDR3 length is 15 residues. The V gene end was trimmed by 5 bases and the J gene end by 0 bases; junction bases not matched to a gene: 3. In germline, CDR1 is LNHDA, CDR2 SQIVND (reference sequence). CDR3 protein: CASSFGTANTGELFF. The CDR3 DNA follows: TGTGCCAGTAGTTTCGGGACAGCGAACACCGGGGAGCTGTTTTTT.

The chain couples TRBV28 to TRBJ2-1; 7 nucleotides match TRBD1. Germline assignment: CDR1 MDHEN and CDR2 SYDVKM. J was trimmed by 4 bases and V by 6 bases; bases with no gene match: 12. The CDR3 contains 16 residues. The DNA of the CDR3 is TGTGCCAGCAGCACCACCCCCGGGACAGAATACAATGAGCAGTTCTTC. Amino acids: CASSTTPGTEYNEQFF.

The CDR3 is CASRESHEQYF. The CDR3 DNA reads as TGTGCCAGCCGGGAGTCCCACGAGCAGTACTTC. The rearrangement joins TRBV28 to TRBJ2-7, with D perhaps TRBD2 (6 bases). The V gene's germline CDR1 is MDHEN and CDR2 SYDVKM. The CDR3 loop spans 11 amino acids. V gave up 8 bases and J gave up 5 bases, with 10 bases separating them.

The chain carries TRBV1 and TRBJ2-1; the DNA was not compared with TRBD2, the D call given in the table. TRBV1 is a pseudogene locus. The CDR3 loop spans 18 amino acids. CDR3 residues: CTSSPGLAGTSSYNEQFF. The DNA for the CDR3 is TGCACCAGCAGCCCGGGACTAGCGGGGACCTCCTCCTACAATGAGCAGTTCTTC.